The rows below give T cell receptor beta chains drawn from one sample of a study of cytomegalovirus exposure and HLA in healthy donors. The protocol was immunoSEQ multiplex PCR, while the TCRdb copy is restricted to in-frame clones and leaves out a portion. The sample records approximately 100,000 clones, 75% to 85% being singletons. Sequencing used PBMCs. All receptors derive from a man aged 18 to 29 in good health and CMV-seropositive. CDR3s include the opening cysteine and the closing phenylalanine or tryptophan.

V gene: TRBV28; J gene: TRBJ1-2; CDR3 protein: CASSLQLFSDGYTF
V gene: TRBV10-1; J gene: TRBJ2-2; CDR3 protein: CASRGQVNTGELFF
V gene: TRBV6-1; J gene: TRBJ2-5; CDR3 protein: CASSAYGGQETQYF
V gene: TRBV5-4; J gene: TRBJ1-2; CDR3 protein: CASSLGGRSYGYTF
V gene: TRBV11-3; J gene: TRBJ2-1; CDR3 protein: CASSGTGPAYEQFF
V gene: TRBV2; J gene: TRBJ1-1; CDR3 protein: CARRRGQGANTEAFF
V gene: TRBV9; J gene: TRBJ1-3; CDR3 protein: CASSPGDRHSGNTIYF
V gene: TRBV7-2; J gene: TRBJ2-5; CDR3 protein: CASGASPPSRTQYF
V gene: TRBV4-1; J gene: TRBJ2-3; CDR3 protein: CASSQLPGLGSGPGTDTQYF
V gene: TRBV5-6; J gene: TRBJ2-7; CDR3 protein: CASSSTSGGQWDEQYF
V gene: TRBV7-9; J gene: TRBJ2-2; CDR3 protein: CASSLGAPVELFF
V gene: TRBV6-5; J gene: TRBJ1-5; CDR3 protein: CASRRDSHRPQHF
V gene: TRBV27; J gene: TRBJ1-5; CDR3 protein: CASSSGTVSNQPQHF
V gene: TRBV2; J gene: TRBJ1-2; CDR3 protein: CASRQAAFEWTF
V gene: TRBV6-5; J gene: TRBJ2-7; CDR3 protein: CASSYSRDRGYEQYF
V gene: TRBV6-5; J gene: TRBJ1-2; CDR3 protein: CASKRTGANYGYTF
V gene: TRBV28; J gene: TRBJ2-5; CDR3 protein: CASSSGLAGIVETQYF
V gene: TRBV28; J gene: TRBJ1-2; CDR3 protein: CASWPGGLYGYTF
V gene: TRBV27; J gene: TRBJ2-1; CDR3 protein: CASSFTGSSYNEQFF
V gene: TRBV6-1; J gene: TRBJ1-4; CDR3 protein: CASSEVRDLYEKLFF
V gene: TRBV4-1; J gene: TRBJ2-7; CDR3 protein: CASSLDLAGGYEQYF
V gene: TRBV29-1; J gene: TRBJ1-1; CDR3 protein: CSANRGYTEAFF
V gene: TRBV11-2; J gene: TRBJ1-1; CDR3 protein: CASRLNRGNTEAFF
V gene: TRBV7-8; J gene: TRBJ2-3; CDR3 protein: CASSLARDYLPDTQYF
V gene: TRBV27; J gene: TRBJ1-2; CDR3 protein: CASSPSLTGGYGYTF
V gene: TRBV5-1; J gene: TRBJ2-5; CDR3 protein: CATRTSGGRREPQYF
V gene: TRBV10-3; J gene: TRBJ2-5; CDR3 protein: CAIQGSSETQYF
V gene: TRBV7-9; J gene: TRBJ2-5; CDR3 protein: CASSQTGAQETQYF
V gene: TRBV30; J gene: TRBJ2-7; CDR3 protein: CAWSLASEQYF
V gene: TRBV5-4; J gene: TRBJ2-1; CDR3 protein: CASSSGPGQNYNEQFF
V gene: TRBV2; J gene: TRBJ2-1; CDR3 protein: CASPKAGIHEQFF